The 27 T cell receptor beta chains listed next were all sequenced from one sample in a study of response to subunit inactivated influenza vaccine. Each CDR3 protein gets one entry after TCRdb re-called the RT-PCR reads with MiXCR. The data show 500,000 to 550,000 distinct CDR3 sequences, around 7.9% seen once. Here the sequenced sample was PBMCs from blood, taken roughly 24 months after vaccination. The receptor set was obtained from a man between 50 and 75 years old who received an inactivated influenza vaccine.

This clonotype has at least ten counts. The chain joins TRBV28 to TRBJ2-7, with 7 bases identical to TRBD1. Germline CDR1 MDHEN, CDR2 SYDVKM. The CDR3 loop spans 16 amino acids. Losses at the gene ends were 1 base for V and 2 bases for J; bases not matched to a gene: 8. The CDR3 protein is CASSLLGTAVAYEQYF. CDR3 in DNA: TGTGCCAGCAGTTTATTAGGGACAGCTGTGGCCTACGAGCAGTACTTC. Together with reference TRBV28 and TRBJ2-7, the CDR3 gives the full variable domain: DVKVTQSSRYLVKRTGEKVFLECVQDMDHENMFWYRQDPGLGLRLIYFSYDVKMKEKGDIPEGYSVSREKKERFSLILESASTNQTSMYLCASSLLGTAVAYEQYFGPGTRLTVT.

Only a few counts were recorded for this clonotype. The chain links TRBV29-1 to TRBJ2-1; 9 bases fit TRBD1. The CDR3 loop spans 13 amino acids. Germline CDR1 reads SQVTM; CDR2 reads ANQGSEA. The ends lost 3 bases at V and 9 bases at J; junction bases unmatched: 6. The CDR3 protein is CSVEPTGGGEQFF. For the CDR3, the DNA is TGCAGCGTTGAGCCAACAGGGGGCGGTGAGCAGTTCTTC.

J is TRBJ2-1 and V is TRBV6-2 or TRBV6-3, with TRBD2 identical over 8 bases. The CDR3 is 12 amino acids. Per the germline V gene, CDR1 is MNHEY and CDR2 is SVGEGT. V was clipped by 6 bases and J by 8 bases; unmatched bases: 3. The chain's CDR3 is CASRREGHEQFF. In nucleotides, the CDR3 is TGTGCCAGCAGACGGGAGGGACATGAGCAGTTCTTC.

This clonotype was seen repeatedly, ten times or more. The chain couples TRBV7-9 to TRBJ1-2, with D uncertain. Trimming shortened V by 1 base and J by 2 bases, and 17 bases separated the two germline ends. The CDR3 loop spans 17 amino acids. Germline CDR1 is SEHNR and CDR2 is FQNEAQ (reference sequence). The CDR3 DNA sequence: TGTGCCAGCAGCTTAGGGGCAGAAACAATACCAAACTATGGCTACACCTTC. This encodes CASSLGAETIPNYGYTF.

This clonotype was counted at least ten times. The rearrangement uses TRBV28 and TRBJ2-3, with D uncertain. The CDR3 has 14 amino acids. Trimming stripped 3 bases from V and 4 bases from J, with 11 bases between. The V gene's germline CDR1 is MDHEN and CDR2 SYDVKM. The CDR3 DNA sequence: TGTGCCAGCAGTTTCCGGCAGGTTGCAGATACGCAGTATTTT. Its translation is CASSFRQVADTQYF.

V gene TRBV20-1 combines with J gene TRBJ2-3; TRBD2 agrees at 12 bases. Losses at the gene ends were 4 bases for V and 4 bases for J; bases not matched to a gene: 3. The CDR3 extends over 14 amino acids. CDR1 and CDR2 (germline): DFQATT, SNEGSKA (reference sequence). The CDR3 DNA is TGCAGTGCTACGACTAGCGGGAGAGCAGATACGCAGTATTTT. Encoded protein: CSATTSGRADTQYF.

This clonotype appeared a few times. CDR3 coding DNA: TGTGCCAGCAGTTACTCGGGCGGGGGAACCTACAATGAGCAGTTCTTC. It specifies CASSYSGGGTYNEQFF. This chain uses TRBV6-2 or TRBV6-3 with TRBJ2-1; TRBD2 matches at 7 bases. CDR1 MNHEY and CDR2 SVGEGT come from the germline V gene. Trimming at V came to 0 bases and at J to 2 bases, leaving 4 bases not matched to a gene. The CDR3 covers 16 residues.

In this sample, this clonotype turned up a few times. This chain joins TRBV5-1 and TRBJ2-5, with 10 positions matching TRBD1. This CDR3 has 13 residues. Losses at the gene ends were 6 bases for V and 2 bases for J; bases not matched to a gene: 1. Germline V CDR1 and CDR2: SGHRS, YFSETQ. CDR3: CASKDRGQETQYF. The CDR3 bases are TGCGCCAGCAAGGACAGGGGGCAAGAGACCCAGTACTTC.

The chain couples TRBV7-8 to TRBJ2-7; D unresolved. Germline V CDR1 and CDR2: SGHVS, FQNEAQ. This CDR3 is 13 amino acids long. Trimming cost V 1 base and J 7 bases, with 11 bases left between them. CDR3 nucleotides: TGTGCCAGCAGCTTAGAACCTTGGAAAGAGCAGTACTTC. The encoded protein is CASSLEPWKEQYF.

This clonotype showed up just a few times. V gene TRBV5-1 combines with J gene TRBJ2-5; 9 positions match TRBD2. Germline CDR1 and CDR2: SGHRS and YFSETQ. V dropped 0 bases and J dropped 1; count of bases not matched to a gene: 4. The CDR3 has 16 residues. CDR3 region: CASSLGAGGPQETQYF. The CDR3 DNA reads TGCGCCAGCAGCTTGGGGGCGGGGGGGCCCCAAGAGACCCAGTACTTC.

For this clonotype: An end of the junction differs from the germline gene, which may be a read error. This chain joins TRBV5-1 and TRBJ2-3; D might be TRBD1 (6 bases). This CDR3 has 14 amino acids. Germline values: CDR1 SGHRS, CDR2 YFSETQ. The CDR3 region has the DNA TGCGCCGGCAGCTTTGGGGGCGGCACAGATACGCAGTATTTT. This translates into CAGSFGGGTDTQYF. Together with reference TRBV5-1 and TRBJ2-3, the CDR3 gives the full variable domain: KAGVTQTPRYLIKTRGQQVTLSCSPISGHRSVSWYQQTPGQGLQFLFEYFSETQRNKGNFPGRFSGRQFSNSRSEMNVSTLELGDSALYLCAGSFGGGTDTQYFGPGTRLTVL.

This chain connects TRBV20-1 to TRBJ2-7; possible D gene TRBD2, 5 bases. Germline CDR1 is DFQATT and CDR2 is SNEGSKA (reference sequence). V lost 0 bases to trimming and J lost 3 bases, with 12 bases between them. The CDR3 extends over 14 amino acids. CDR3 protein: CSARDLEAGYEQYF. The CDR3 DNA is TGCAGTGCTAGAGATCTTGAGGCGGGCTACGAGCAGTACTTC.

In this sample, this clonotype turned up a few times. The chain employs TRBV4-3 and TRBJ2-1, with D maybe TRBD1 (5 bases). This CDR3 has 17 residues. CDR1 is LGHNA and CDR2 is YSLEER in the germline V gene. The ends were cut back, 4 bases at V and 0 bases at J, with 16 bases in the middle. CDR3 DNA: TGCGCCAGCAGCCGGGCAGGGTACTCACTCTCCTACAATGAGCAGTTCTTC. Translating it yields CASSRAGYSLSYNEQFF.

The sample holds many counts of this clonotype. V is TRBV28 and J is TRBJ1-2, with D possibly matching TRBD1 (6 bases). The CDR3 covers 12 residues. Germline CDR1 and CDR2: MDHEN and SYDVKM. Trimming removed 2 bases at V and 7 bases at J, with 8 bases between. CDR3 DNA sequence: TGTGCCAGCAGTTTAAGGGGGGTTGGCTACACCTTC. Its protein product is CASSLRGVGYTF.

This clonotype was observed many times. The gene calls are TRBV12-3 or TRBV12-4 and TRBJ2-7; perhaps TRBD1 as D (6 bases). V was shortened by 3 bases and J by 6 bases, with 18 bases between the two germline ends. The CDR3 extends over 15 amino acids. CDR3 sequence: CASSFISGEISEQYF. CDR3 nucleotide sequence: TGTGCCAGCAGTTTTATCTCAGGGGAAATCTCCGAGCAGTACTTC.

This clonotype was recorded many times. The rearrangement links TRBV11-2 to TRBJ2-1, with TRBD1 matching over 7 bases. V lost 1 base and J lost 4; bases outside the gene matches: 7. Germline V gene sequence: CDR1 SGHAT, CDR2 FQNNGV. CDR3 length equals 16 residues. The CDR3 DNA reads TGTGCCAGCAGCTTAGGCCCCGGGACAGATTACAATGAGCAGTTCTTC. Its protein product is CASSLGPGTDYNEQFF. Drawing the rest from reference TRBV11-2 and TRBJ2-1, the complete variable domain is EAGVAQSPRYKIIEKRQSVAFWCNPISGHATLYWYQQILGQGPKLLIQFQNNGVVDDSQLPKDRFSAERLKGVDSTLKIQPAKLEDSAVYLCASSLGPGTDYNEQFFGPGTRLTVL.

The chain is built from TRBV6-2 or TRBV6-3 and TRBJ2-1, with 10 bases fitting TRBD2. CDR1 MNHEY and CDR2 SVGEGT come from the germline V gene. V shed 2 bases and J 6 bases; nucleotides not matched to a gene: 1. The CDR3 has 14 amino acids. The CDR3, as DNA: TGTGCCAGCAGTTACCTAGCGGGAGCCAATGAGCAGTTCTTC. It translates to CASSYLAGANEQFF.

This clonotype was observed a few times. V and J are TRBV6-5 and TRBJ2-7, with D maybe TRBD1 (5 bases). This CDR3 comprises 14 residues. With 4 bases removed from V and 5 bases from J, the gap between germline ends came to 15 bases. Germline CDR1 reads MNHEY; CDR2 reads SVGAGI. The CDR3 nucleotides read TGTGCCAGCAGTTTAGCCCCCAGGGTAGACGAGCAGTACTTC. Residues: CASSLAPRVDEQYF.

This clonotype came up a few times. J is TRBJ2-1 and V is TRBV11-1; 9 bases are shared with TRBD2. CDR1 and CDR2 (germline): SGHAT, FQDESV (reference sequence). J lost 13 bases, V lost 5 bases, and 12 bases had no gene match. The CDR3 is 14 amino acids. The CDR3 spells CASSAFGTSLGQFF. For the CDR3, the DNA is TGTGCCAGCAGCGCCTTTGGGACTAGCTTGGGTCAGTTCTTC.

J is TRBJ2-3 and V is TRBV21-1; the table assigns TRBD1, which was not confirmed against the DNA. TRBV21-1 has pseudogene status. The CDR3 has 17 residues. The CDR3 bases are TGTGCCAGCAGCAACCCAGACAGGGTGGCGGGCACAGATACGCAGTATTTT. Protein product: CASSNPDRVAGTDTQYF.

This clonotype was counted a few times. This chain connects TRBV28 to TRBJ1-2, with 7 bases matching TRBD1. The V segment lost 4 bases and the J segment 1 base; nucleotides outside the gene matches: 6. The germline V gene encodes CDR1 MDHEN and CDR2 SYDVKM. The CDR3 is 15 amino acids. DNA of the CDR3: TGTGCCAGCAGTTCCTCCAGGGGGATTAACTATGGCTACACCTTC. Protein: CASSSSRGINYGYTF.

The gene calls are TRBV5-5 and TRBJ2-2; D gene unclear. V shed 0 bases and J shed 4 bases, with 7 bases lying between them. This CDR3 has 14 amino acids. From germline, CDR1 is SGHKS and CDR2 YYEKEE (reference sequence). The CDR3 bases are TGTGCCAGCAGCTTGGAGGCTGTCACCGGGGAGCTGTTTTTT. It translates to CASSLEAVTGELFF.

As regards this clonotype: Possible read error: a much larger clone is one base away. V is TRBV7-9 and J is TRBJ1-4; the D gene is possibly TRBD1 (6 bases). V lost 5 bases to trimming and J lost 3 bases, with 16 bases between them. Germline V gives CDR1 SEHNR, CDR2 FQNEAQ (reference sequence). The CDR3 has 16 residues. CDR3 loop: CASSPQGRRSNEKLFF. The CDR3 region has the DNA TGTGCCAGCAGCCCGCAGGGGAGGAGGTCTAATGAAAAACTGTTTTTT.

A few counts support this clonotype. The rearrangement links TRBV20-1 to TRBJ2-7; possible D gene TRBD1, 6 bases. Germline V gives CDR1 DFQATT, CDR2 SNEGSKA (reference sequence). The CDR3 length is 12 residues. CDR3: CSTGTGSYEQYF. The CDR3 DNA reads TGCAGCACTGGTACAGGGTCGTACGAGCAGTACTTC.

In its sample, this clonotype was seen a few times. V gene TRBV5-4 combines with J gene TRBJ2-3; D perhaps matches TRBD2 (5 bases). CDR3 size: 16 residues. The V gene lost 3 bases and the J gene lost 0 bases, with 14 bases spanning the gap. From germline, CDR1 is SGHNT and CDR2 YYREEE (reference sequence). In DNA form, the CDR3 reads TGTGCCAGCAGCTCCGGCCATGCGGGTAGCACAGATACGCAGTATTTT. It codes for CASSSGHAGSTDTQYF.

This rearrangement joins TRBV5-1 to TRBJ1-2; the match to TRBD1 covers 7 bases. The V and J ends lost 6 bases and 4 bases, in that order; junction bases with no gene match: 6. CDR1 is SGHRS and CDR2 is YFSETQ in the germline V gene. The CDR3 loop spans 13 amino acids. Here the CDR3 reads CASNPGDSYGYTF. DNA for the CDR3: TGCGCCAGCAACCCGGGGGACAGCTATGGCTACACCTTC.

As for this clonotype: A much larger clonotype is one base distant, so this may be a read error. The chain has TRBV10-2 and TRBJ2-1, with 9 bases identical to TRBD2. The CDR3 loop spans 15 amino acids. V gave up 4 bases and J gave up 8 bases; unmatched junction bases: 9. Germline CDR1 WSHSY, CDR2 SAAADI. CDR3 in DNA: TGCGCCAGCAGTGCGCTAGCGGGGTGGCCTCATGAGCAGTTCTTC. Translation gives CASSALAGWPHEQFF.